Following are 22 T cell receptor beta chains from one sample sequenced in a study of cytomegalovirus exposure and HLA in healthy donors. The PCR used 60 Vbeta and 13 Jbeta primers. Assay: immunoSEQ multiplex PCR; the TCRdb copy retains only in-frame clones and omits some. The table has around 210,000 clones, roughly 78% seen once. What was sequenced was PBMCs. These receptors were obtained from a boy between 5 and 17 years old in good health and CMV-seronegative.

CDR3 sequence reads: CASGLAGDSNQPQHF. CDR3 DNA: TGTGCTAGTGGTTTGGCAGGGGACAGCAATCAGCCCCAGCATTTT. The rearrangement joins TRBV12-5 to TRBJ1-5; D is perhaps TRBD1 (6 bases). Trimming took 1 base from V and 1 from J, leaving 8 bases between them. The germline CDR1 and CDR2 sequences are LGHNT and FRNRAP. CDR3 size: 15 residues.

The gene calls are TRBV9 and TRBJ1-4, with D unresolved. Trimming stripped 4 bases from V and 5 bases from J, with 12 bases between. CDR3 length equals 14 residues. Looked up from germline, CDR1 is SGDLS and CDR2 is YYNGEE. CDR3: CASSLSWENEKLFF. The CDR3 DNA reads as TGTGCCAGCAGCCTAAGTTGGGAGAATGAAAAACTGTTTTTT.

The V and J genes are TRBV21-1 and TRBJ2-7; the table's D call TRBD2 went unverified against the DNA. TRBV21-1 is an annotated pseudogene. This CDR3 has 16 amino acids. This CDR3 reads CASSNSPTSGGYEQYF. The CDR3 DNA reads TGTGCCAGCAGCAATTCCCCGACTAGCGGGGGGTACGAGCAGTACTTC.

The CDR3 DNA reads TGTGCCAGCCAGGGGCCGAACTATGGCTACACCTTC. It specifies CASQGPNYGYTF. This chain connects TRBV7-9 to TRBJ1-2; tentatively, D is TRBD1 (6 bases). Germline V gene sequence: CDR1 SEHNR, CDR2 FQNEAQ (reference sequence). The CDR3 consists of 12 residues. V lost 8 bases and J lost 2, with 9 bases in between.

In its sample, this clone was seen a few times. This chain uses TRBV27 with TRBJ1-6, with 8 positions matching TRBD1. Germline trimming cut 0 bases from V and 7 bases from J; bases unmatched to any gene: 17. This CDR3 is 20 amino acids long. CDR1 and CDR2 from the germline V gene are MNHEY and SMNVEV (reference sequence). The CDR3 DNA follows: TGTGCCAGCAGTTTATCGTCCGAGACAGGGGTCGGGGTCCGCAATTCACCCCTCCACTTT. As protein: CASSLSSETGVGVRNSPLHF.

V and J are TRBV5-1 and TRBJ1-3; TRBD1 agrees at 7 bases. Per the germline V gene, CDR1 is SGHRS and CDR2 is YFSETQ. The V gene end was trimmed by 2 bases and the J gene end by 7 bases; junction bases not matched to a gene: 9. The CDR3 consists of 15 residues. CDR3 loop: CASSFSGTASNTIYF. In DNA form, the CDR3 reads TGCGCCAGCAGCTTTAGCGGGACAGCGAGCAACACCATATATTTT.

This chain uses TRBV10-1 with TRBJ1-1; 10 positions match TRBD1. CDR3 size: 15 residues. V lost 1 base, J lost 3 bases, and 2 bases stayed unmatched. Germline V lookup: CDR1 WNHNN, CDR2 SYGVQD (reference sequence). The CDR3 DNA sequence: TGCGCCAGCAGTGAGTGGGGGACAGGGGACACTGAAGCTTTCTTT. It encodes CASSEWGTGDTEAFF.

This clone is a singleton in its sample. This sequence joins TRBV5-4 and TRBJ1-1, with 7 bases fitting TRBD1. CDR1 and CDR2 from the germline V gene are SGHNT and YYREEE (reference sequence). Trimming removed 2 bases from V and 4 bases from J; junction bases left unmatched: 5. CDR3 length: 14 amino acids. CDR3 bases: TGTGCCAGCAGCTTTGGGACAGTAGGCACTGAAGCTTTCTTT. Translated, it gives CASSFGTVGTEAFF. The entire variable domain, with the rest obtained from reference TRBV5-4 and TRBJ1-1, is as follows: ETGVTQSPTHLIKTRGQQVTLRCSSQSGHNTVSWYQQALGQGPQFIFQYYREEENGRGNFPPRFSGLQFPNYSSELNVNALELDDSALYLCASSFGTVGTEAFFGQGTRLTVV.

The chain combines TRBV6-1 with TRBJ2-3; D remains unclear. Between the trimmed V and J ends, which lost 6 bases and 4 bases, there was a span of 8 bases. Germline V gives CDR1 MNHNS, CDR2 SASEGT. CDR3 length equals 12 residues. The CDR3 sequence: CASRRVADTQYF. CDR3 nucleotide sequence: TGTGCCAGCAGACGGGTAGCAGATACGCAGTATTTT.

The chain is built from TRBV6-1 and TRBJ1-2; 8 positions agree with TRBD1. There are 18 residues in the CDR3. Germline V lookup: CDR1 MNHNS, CDR2 SASEGT. Germline trimming cut 1 base from V and 1 base from J; bases unmatched to any gene: 11. The CDR3 is CASSEDWWQGAVNYGYTF. The CDR3 DNA reads as TGTGCCAGCAGTGAAGATTGGTGGCAGGGGGCGGTTAACTATGGCTACACCTTC.

This rearrangement joins TRBV27 to TRBJ2-5; D may be TRBD2 (6 bases). Germline CDR1 MNHEY, CDR2 SMNVEV (reference sequence). Trimming left V 6 bases short and J 4 bases short, with 18 bases between. The CDR3 extends over 15 amino acids. CDR3: CASRQNYRRGETQYF. The CDR3 region has the DNA TGTGCCAGCAGGCAAAATTACAGGAGGGGAGAGACCCAGTACTTC.

The chain combines TRBV7-7 with TRBJ2-7; 8 nucleotides align to TRBD1. Trimming took 5 bases from V and 6 from J; bases not matched to a gene: 6. The germline V gene has CDR1 SSHAT and CDR2 FNYEAQ (reference sequence). The CDR3 sequence is 13 residues long. CDR3 nucleotide sequence: TGTGCCAGCAGCAAGGGAACAGGGGGCGAGCAGTACTTC. Translating gives CASSKGTGGEQYF. The variable domain in full, completed from reference TRBV7-7 and TRBJ2-7, reads GAGVSQSPRYKVTKRGQDVTLRCDPISSHATLYWYQQALGQGPEFLTYFNYEAQPDKSGLPSDRFSAERPEGSISTLTIQRTEQRDSAMYRCASSKGTGGEQYFGPGTRLTVT.

The chain is built from TRBV27 and TRBJ1-1; TRBD1 is a possible D gene (5 bases). The length of the CDR3 is 16 residues. Trimming stripped 8 bases from V and 5 bases from J, with 24 bases between. Germline lookup yields CDR1 MNHEY and CDR2 SMNVEV (reference sequence). In nucleotides, the CDR3 is TGTGCCAGCGCGCCGCCAAGGGGCGATTATAGGACTGAAGCTTTCTTT. Protein: CASAPPRGDYRTEAFF.

The chain employs TRBV5-8 and TRBJ1-2, with D tentatively TRBD1 (6 bases). Germline V gene sequence: CDR1 SGHTS, CDR2 YDEGEE. The V gene lost 3 bases and the J gene lost 2 bases, with 14 bases spanning the gap. The CDR3 runs 15 residues. The CDR3 sequence is CASSSSYTGNYGYTF. DNA for the CDR3: TGTGCCAGCAGCTCTTCTTATACAGGGAACTATGGCTACACCTTC.

The chain is built from TRBV6-1 and TRBJ1-4; unclear D gene. This CDR3 is built from 15 residues. V gave up 6 bases and J gave up 0 bases, with 11 bases separating them. The germline CDR1 and CDR2 sequences are MNHNS and SASEGT. This CDR3 is CASRTPKATNEKLFF. The CDR3 DNA sequence: TGTGCCAGCAGGACACCTAAAGCAACTAATGAAAAACTGTTTTTT.

The chain carries TRBV7-9 and TRBJ2-2, with D tentatively TRBD1 (6 bases). V lost 0 bases and J 4 bases, leaving 9 bases between the germline ends. The CDR3 covers 15 residues. The germline gives CDR1 SEHNR, CDR2 FQNEAQ (reference sequence). The chain's CDR3 is CASSLATGTTGELFF. As DNA, the CDR3 is TGTGCCAGCAGCTTAGCGACAGGAACCACCGGGGAGCTGTTTTTT.

The rearrangement joins TRBV27 to TRBJ2-1, with 8 bases identical to TRBD1. CDR3 length: 14 residues. After removal of 3 bases from V and 6 bases from J, the junction contained 4 bases not matched to a gene. From germline, CDR1 is MNHEY and CDR2 SMNVEV (reference sequence). This CDR3 is CASSLGQAFNEQFF. For the CDR3, the DNA is TGTGCCAGCAGTTTGGGACAGGCCTTCAATGAGCAGTTCTTC.

The chain combines TRBV7-8 with TRBJ1-4, with unresolved D. Per germline, CDR1 SGHVS and CDR2 FQNEAQ. The CDR3 is made up of 15 amino acids. Trimming took off 1 base at V and 5 bases at J, with 11 bases between the two ends. In nucleotides, the CDR3 is TGTGCCAGCAGCTTAGAGTGGGCGGGGAATGAAAAACTGTTTTTT. Translating gives CASSLEWAGNEKLFF.

This chain joins TRBV10-3 and TRBJ2-1; 10 bases agree with TRBD2. With 4 bases clipped from V and 7 bases from J, the junction kept 13 bases outside the gene matches. The germline gives CDR1 ENHRY, CDR2 SYGVKD. The CDR3 runs 17 residues. The CDR3, as DNA: TGTGCCATCAGTGGACCCCCCGGGACTAGCGCGAAAAATGAGCAGTTCTTC. Protein: CAISGPPGTSAKNEQFF.

The chain joins TRBV27 to TRBJ1-1, with D hard to call. V shed 6 bases and J shed 3 bases, with 11 bases lying between them. The CDR3 has 13 residues. Germline values: CDR1 MNHEY, CDR2 SMNVEV (reference sequence). The CDR3 nucleotides are TGTGCCAGCAGGAGTAGCCCTGACACTGAAGCTTTCTTT. Amino acids: CASRSSPDTEAFF.

The J gene is TRBJ1-5, the V gene TRBV6-1; 7 nucleotides line up with TRBD1. CDR1 is MNHNS, CDR2 SASEGT, per germline. V shed 2 bases and J 0 bases; nucleotides not matched to a gene: 4. The CDR3 extends over 16 amino acids. The CDR3 DNA reads as TGTGCCAGCAGTGAACGGGGACAGATTAGCAATCAGCCCCAGCATTTT. Its translation is CASSERGQISNQPQHF.

The chain is built from TRBV2 and TRBJ1-4; tentative D call: TRBD1 (5 bases). The ends were cut back, 4 bases at V and 4 bases at J, with 7 bases in the middle. In germline, CDR1 is SNHLY, CDR2 FYNNEI. The CDR3 sequence is 13 residues long. The CDR3 bases are TGTGCCAGCAGTGCCGACAGTAATGAAAAACTGTTTTTT. Amino acid sequence: CASSADSNEKLFF. Variable domain in full (rest from reference TRBV2 and TRBJ1-4): EPEVTQTPSHQVTQMGQEVILRCVPISNHLYFYWYRQILGQKVEFLVSFYNNEISEKSEIFDDQFSVERPDGSNFTLKIRSTKLEDSAMYFCASSADSNEKLFFGSGTQLSVL.